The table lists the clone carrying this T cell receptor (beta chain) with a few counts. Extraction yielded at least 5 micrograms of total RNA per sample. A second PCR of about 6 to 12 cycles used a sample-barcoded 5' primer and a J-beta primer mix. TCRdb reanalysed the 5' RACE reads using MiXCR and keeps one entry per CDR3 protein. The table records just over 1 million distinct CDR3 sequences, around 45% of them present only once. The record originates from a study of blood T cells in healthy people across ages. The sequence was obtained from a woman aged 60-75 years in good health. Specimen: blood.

The CDR3 reads CASSPQGSGAKNIQYF. The CDR3 DNA reads as TGTGCCAGCAGCCCCCAGGGTAGCGGAGCCAAAAACATTCAGTACTTC. The chain employs TRBV21-1 and TRBJ2-4; the table assigns TRBD2, which was not confirmed against the DNA. TRBV21-1 is annotated as a pseudogene. The CDR3 is made up of 16 amino acids.